Following are 28 T cell receptor beta chains from one sample sequenced in a study of cytomegalovirus exposure and HLA in healthy donors (TCRdb year 2017). Library preparation used the immunoSEQ multiplex PCR assay. For the multiplex PCR, a mixture combining 60 forward primers for TCR Vbeta segments and 13 reverse primers for TCR Jbeta segments was used. The source is immuneACCESS, and TCRdb retained only in-frame sequences with V and J called. Part of the clones is not carried over; for the studies checked, unresolved V genes explain less than half of this, and the remainder is unexplained. This sample comprises roughly 280,000 clones, around 65% of them detected only once. The leading ten clones occupy about 2.1% of the sample. Material: PBMCs. The receptor set was obtained from a female donor in good health and CMV-seronegative.

This chain connects TRBV6-1 to TRBJ1-5, with D unresolved. The germline CDR1 and CDR2 sequences are MNHNS and SASEGT. This CDR3 has 15 residues. V lost 3 bases to trimming and J lost 11 bases, with 20 bases between them. The CDR3 is CASSESAPSGWSQHF. The CDR3 nucleotides read TGTGCCAGCAGTGAGTCAGCCCCTAGCGGTTGGTCCCAGCATTTT.

This clone has more than one count but fewer than ten. V is TRBV10-3 and J is TRBJ2-7, with 8 bases matching TRBD1. Losses at the gene ends were 9 bases for V and 3 bases for J; bases not matched to a gene: 7. CDR3 length: 13 amino acids. Germline lookup yields CDR1 ENHRY and CDR2 SYGVKD. This CDR3 reads CAISVTGGYEQYF. For the CDR3, the DNA is TGTGCCATAAGCGTCACAGGGGGCTACGAGCAGTACTTC.

This chain uses TRBV7-7 with TRBJ2-7; D is unclear. The CDR3 has 14 amino acids. Germline lookup yields CDR1 SSHAT and CDR2 FNYEAQ (reference sequence). The V and J ends lost 5 bases and 2 bases respectively, with 13 bases between them. CDR3 nucleotide sequence: TGTGCCAGCAGCCCACCGACTGAGCCCTACGAGCAGTACTTC. It is translated as CASSPPTEPYEQYF.

This chain connects TRBV4-1 to TRBJ2-7, with 14 nucleotides matching TRBD2. V was clipped by 5 bases and J by 1 base; unmatched bases: 1. Germline V lookup: CDR1 MGHRA, CDR2 YSYEKL. This CDR3 has 15 residues. The CDR3 coding sequence is TGCGCCAGCAGCTGGACTAGCGGGAGGTCCTACGAGCAGTACTTC. Encoded protein: CASSWTSGRSYEQYF.

The chain carries TRBV2 and TRBJ1-1; 9 nucleotides match TRBD1. Germline V gene lookup returns CDR1 SNHLY and CDR2 FYNNEI. V lost 0 bases, J lost 1 base, and 6 bases stayed unmatched. The CDR3 covers 17 residues. CDR3 bases: TGTGCCAGCAGTGAAGCGGTAACAGGGGGCAGGAACACTGAAGCTTTCTTT. Encoded protein: CASSEAVTGGRNTEAFF.

The V call is TRBV28, the J call TRBJ2-7; D perhaps matches TRBD2 (6 bases). The CDR3 runs 16 residues. Germline CDR1 and CDR2: MDHEN and SYDVKM. Trimming stripped 10 bases from V and 3 bases from J, with 25 bases between. The CDR3, as DNA: TGTGCCACCCTAGGTATGTCGGAGGGAATTATCTACGAGCAGTACTTC. It encodes CATLGMSEGIIYEQYF.

Turning to this clone: One end of the junction varies from germline; a read error may be responsible. The DNA for the CDR3 is TGTGCCAGCAGTGACCCATCCTTC. Translating it yields CASSDPSF. The V gene is TRBV6-4, the J gene TRBJ1-2; D is unresolved. Germline V CDR1 and CDR2: MRHNA, SNTAGT. This CDR3 is 8 amino acids long.

V gene TRBV11-3 combines with J gene TRBJ2-1; tentative D call: TRBD2 (5 bases). V shed 5 bases and J shed 5 bases, with 10 bases lying between them. CDR3 size: 13 residues. Germline V lookup: CDR1 SGHNT, CDR2 YENEEA. CDR3 DNA sequence: TGTGCCAGCAGCCTCTCGACTAACAATGAGCAGTTCTTC. Translation: CASSLSTNNEQFF.

V is TRBV29-1 and J is TRBJ1-2, with TRBD1 matching 8 bases. This CDR3 is built from 12 residues. The ends lost 7 bases at V and 12 bases at J; junction bases unmatched: 13. Germline-derived CDR1 and CDR2 are SQVTM and ANQGSEA. The DNA for the CDR3 is TGCAGCGGATCCGCGGGGACAGGTTCAAACACCTTC. Its translation: CSGSAGTGSNTF.

This clone was seen a few times. V usage is TRBV11-3 and J usage is TRBJ2-1; TRBD2 might be the D (6 bases). The CDR3 contains 14 residues. Germline-derived CDR1 and CDR2 are SGHNT and YENEEA. V lost 2 bases and J lost 10, with 15 bases in between. The CDR3 bases are TGTGCCAGCAGCTTACGTACGGGGGAAGAGGAGCAGTTCTTC. Translated, it gives CASSLRTGEEEQFF.

The chain links TRBV11-3 to TRBJ2-3; the match to TRBD2 covers 15 bases. The CDR3 runs 20 residues. The trim removed 0 bases at V and 6 bases at J, leaving 13 bases unmatched. Germline V lookup: CDR1 SGHNT, CDR2 YENEEA. The CDR3 nucleotides read TGTGCCAGCAGCTTAGATCTACTCGGACTAGCGGGAGGGCCTGGGGATACGCAGTATTTT. Translation gives CASSLDLLGLAGGPGDTQYF.

The rearrangement links TRBV6-1 to TRBJ2-1, with 10 bases that match TRBD1. This CDR3 has 13 residues. The V gene's germline CDR1 is MNHNS and CDR2 SASEGT. V dropped 7 bases and J dropped 8; count of bases not matched to a gene: 5. CDR3 sequence reads: CASTRTGGYEQFF. CDR3 nucleotide sequence: TGTGCCAGCACCCGGACAGGGGGGTATGAGCAGTTCTTC.

V gene TRBV7-9 combines with J gene TRBJ2-3; possibly TRBD2 for D (5 bases). The CDR3 sequence is 15 residues long. The germline V gene has CDR1 SEHNR and CDR2 FQNEAQ (reference sequence). Trimming stripped 5 bases from V and 8 bases from J, with 20 bases between. CDR3 protein: CASSISELVRTTQYF. The CDR3, as DNA: TGTGCCAGCAGCATCTCTGAACTAGTACGAACTACGCAGTATTTT.

This rearrangement joins TRBV11-2 to TRBJ2-1; TRBD2 agrees at 10 bases. In germline, CDR1 is SGHAT, CDR2 FQNNGV. The J segment lost 5 bases and the V segment lost 5 bases, leaving 9 bases of the junction unmatched. This CDR3 is built from 16 residues. CDR3 DNA sequence: TGTGCCAGCAGCCCAGGGACTAGCGCTTGGCACAATGAGCAGTTCTTC. It translates to CASSPGTSAWHNEQFF. Combining the CDR3 with reference TRBV11-2 and TRBJ2-1 gives the whole variable domain EAGVAQSPRYKIIEKRQSVAFWCNPISGHATLYWYQQILGQGPKLLIQFQNNGVVDDSQLPKDRFSAERLKGVDSTLKIQPAKLEDSAVYLCASSPGTSAWHNEQFFGPGTRLTVL.

This sequence joins TRBV5-1 and TRBJ2-2; TRBD1 aligns across 7 bases. Unmatched junction bases numbered 3, after V lost 0 bases and J lost 7 bases. The CDR3 runs to 14 residues. CDR1 is SGHRS and CDR2 is YFSETQ in the germline V gene. CDR3 protein: CASSLEGGGGELFF. The CDR3 DNA is TGCGCCAGCAGCTTGGAAGGGGGCGGCGGGGAGCTGTTTTTT.

The V gene is TRBV5-4, the J gene TRBJ2-3; the D is unclear. The CDR3 totals 13 residues. Germline CDR1 reads SGHNT; CDR2 reads YYREEE (reference sequence). The V end was cut by 2 bases, the J end by 3 bases, with 7 bases between. CDR3 sequence (DNA): TGTGCCAGCAGCTTAACTTCAACAGATACGCAGTATTTT. Residues: CASSLTSTDTQYF.

The rearrangement links TRBV28 to TRBJ1-4; TRBD1 might be the D (6 bases). Germline V gene lookup returns CDR1 MDHEN and CDR2 SYDVKM. The V gene lost 7 bases and the J gene lost 8 bases, with 20 bases spanning the gap. This CDR3 has 15 amino acids. The CDR3 DNA reads TGTGCCAGCACCCAAGGGGGACCGGGTTTGGAAAAACTGTTTTTT. This codes for CASTQGGPGLEKLFF. Combining the CDR3 with reference TRBV28 and TRBJ1-4 gives the whole variable domain DVKVTQSSRYLVKRTGEKVFLECVQDMDHENMFWYRQDPGLGLRLIYFSYDVKMKEKGDIPEGYSVSREKKERFSLILESASTNQTSMYLCASTQGGPGLEKLFFGSGTQLSVL.

This clone has only a few counts. The chain carries TRBV6-1 and TRBJ2-3; 8 bases are shared with TRBD2. V lost 4 bases to trimming and J lost 2 bases; unmatched junction nucleotides: 5. The CDR3 totals 15 residues. Germline-derived CDR1 and CDR2 are MNHNS and SASEGT. This chain's CDR3 is CASSALREATDTQYF. The CDR3 DNA reads TGTGCCAGCAGTGCTTTGCGGGAGGCCACAGATACGCAGTATTTT.

This clone showed up just once. The chain recombines TRBV19 with TRBJ1-1; 12 nucleotides line up with TRBD1. The V and J ends lost 3 bases and 4 bases, in that order; junction bases with no gene match: 3. In germline, CDR1 is LNHDA, CDR2 SQIVND (reference sequence). The CDR3 is made up of 15 amino acids. Written as DNA, the CDR3 is TGTGCCAGTAGTATGACGGGACAGGGGGCCACTGAAGCTTTCTTT. It codes for CASSMTGQGATEAFF.

The chain couples TRBV7-2 to TRBJ1-1; D is perhaps TRBD1 (5 bases). CDR3 length: 14 amino acids. Germline V gene lookup returns CDR1 SGHTA and CDR2 FQGNSA. V was clipped by 5 bases and J by 3 bases, with 13 bases between them. The CDR3 reads CASSVGVGYTEAFF. The CDR3 DNA reads TGTGCCAGCAGCGTAGGGGTCGGGTACACTGAAGCTTTCTTT.

The V call is TRBV28, the J call TRBJ1-2; TRBD1 is a possible D gene (5 bases). Germline values: CDR1 MDHEN, CDR2 SYDVKM. V dropped 5 bases and J dropped 5 bases, with 9 bases sitting between them. The CDR3 is 12 residues long. CDR3 sequence (DNA): TGTGCCAGCAGTGCGGGACCATATGGCTACACCTTC. This sequence encodes CASSAGPYGYTF.

The gene calls are TRBV7-8 and TRBJ2-3; 10 positions agree with TRBD2. V was pared by 8 bases and J by 6 bases, with 8 bases of the junction left unmatched. The CDR3 totals 14 residues. The germline V gene has CDR1 SGHVS and CDR2 FQNEAQ. The CDR3 sequence is CASWGLAHPDTQYF. The CDR3 DNA is TGTGCCAGCTGGGGACTAGCGCACCCGGATACGCAGTATTTT.

This clone showed up just a few times. V gene TRBV19 combines with J gene TRBJ2-5; possibly TRBD2 for D (6 bases). V dropped 4 bases and J dropped 4 bases, with 13 bases sitting between them. This CDR3 has 14 residues. CDR1 and CDR2 (germline): LNHDA, SQIVND (reference sequence). The chain's CDR3 is CASSSGRRGETQYF. Written as DNA, the CDR3 is TGTGCCAGTAGTAGTGGGAGGAGGGGAGAGACCCAGTACTTC.

This clone was counted a few times. One end of the junction fails to match germline, which may point to a read error. V is TRBV27 and J is TRBJ2-2; D possibly corresponds to TRBD2 (7 bases). The CDR3 consists of 14 residues. Germline V CDR1 and CDR2: MNHEY, SMNVEV (reference sequence). CDR3 bases: TGTGCCAGCAATCGGGGGGCGAATACCGGGGAGCTGTTTTTT. Encoded protein: CASNRGANTGELFF.

J is TRBJ2-7 and V is TRBV27; 9 bases line up with TRBD1. Trimming at V came to 5 bases and at J to 8 bases, leaving 4 bases not matched to a gene. From germline, CDR1 is MNHEY and CDR2 SMNVEV (reference sequence). CDR3 size: 12 residues. The CDR3 sequence: CASSLNRGQQYF. CDR3 DNA sequence: TGTGCCAGCAGTCTCAACAGGGGGCAGCAGTACTTC.

V is TRBV28 and J is TRBJ2-2, with 7 bases aligning to TRBD1. After removal of 3 bases from V and 7 bases from J, the junction contained 5 bases not matched to a gene. This CDR3 is built from 14 residues. Germline CDR1 is MDHEN and CDR2 is SYDVKM. The CDR3 sequence is CASSLTGRGGELFF. The CDR3 DNA reads TGTGCCAGCAGTTTGACAGGGCGAGGCGGGGAGCTGTTTTTT.

This sequence joins TRBV9 and TRBJ1-1; TRBD1 might be the D (5 bases). Trimming shortened V by 0 bases and J by 0 bases, and 9 bases separated the two germline ends. CDR3 size: 15 residues. The germline V gene encodes CDR1 SGDLS and CDR2 YYNGEE. Here the CDR3 reads CASSVGGEMNTEAFF. The CDR3 nucleotides are TGTGCCAGCAGCGTAGGGGGGGAGATGAACACTGAAGCTTTCTTT.

This clone turned up a few times. V gene TRBV9 combines with J gene TRBJ1-4; 9 bases agree with TRBD1. The germline CDR1 and CDR2 sequences are SGDLS and YYNGEE. The CDR3 runs to 14 residues. The junction had 6 bases not matched to a gene; V was cut back by 2 bases and J by 10 bases. Written as DNA, the CDR3 is TGTGCCAGCAGCGTGGGACAGGGCGTTGGAAAACTGTTTTTT. This translates into CASSVGQGVGKLFF.